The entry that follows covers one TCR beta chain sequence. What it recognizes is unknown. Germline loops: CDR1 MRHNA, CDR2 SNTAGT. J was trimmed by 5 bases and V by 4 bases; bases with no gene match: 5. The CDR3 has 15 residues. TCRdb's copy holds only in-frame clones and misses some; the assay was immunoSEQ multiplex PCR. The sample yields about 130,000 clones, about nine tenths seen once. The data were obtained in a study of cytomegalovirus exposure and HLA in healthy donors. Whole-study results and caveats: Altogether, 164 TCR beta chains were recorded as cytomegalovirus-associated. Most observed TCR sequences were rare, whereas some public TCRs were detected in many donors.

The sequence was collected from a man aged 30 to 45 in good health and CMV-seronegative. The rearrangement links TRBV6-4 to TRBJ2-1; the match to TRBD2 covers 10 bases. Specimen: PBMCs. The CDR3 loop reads CASSGLAGEDNEQFF. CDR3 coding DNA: TGTGCCAGCAGTGGGCTAGCGGGAGAGGACAATGAGCAGTTCTTC.